These T cell receptor beta chains were read from a single sample in a study of post-analysis software for immune sequencing data. In TCRdb, the PCR reads were re-called with MiXCR into one record per CDR3 protein. The sample carries around 160,000 distinct CDR3 sequences, around 34% recorded once. The sequencing used blood, collected after autologous hematopoietic stem cell transplantation. These receptors were taken from a girl aged 10 to 17 with multiple sclerosis. Each CDR3 is given with its conserved first and last residue. A D gene is named only where the DNA matches it firmly. Size is omitted from some rows. Given values are once, few, many or a class for expanded clones.

TRBJ2-6	NA	many	TRBV7-2	TGTGCCAGCAGCTTAGGACAGCACTCTGGGGCCAACGTCCTGACTTTC	CASSLGQHSGANVLTF
TRBJ2-3	NA	NA	TRBV7-6	TGTGCCAGCGGGCGGGGCACAGATACGCAGTATTTT	CASGRGTDTQYF
TRBJ2-1	TRBD2	few	TRBV7-8	TGTGCCAGCAGCTTAAGACTAGCGGGCGAGATAAGTGAGCAGTTCTTC	CASSLRLAGEISEQFF
TRBJ2-7	NA	NA	TRBV12-3/TRBV12-4	TGTGCCAGCAGTTTAGTCTTAGGGGACGAGCAGTACTTC	CASSLVLGDEQYF
TRBJ1-5	NA	few	TRBV21-1	TGTGCCAGCAGCAAAGGTTCACGGAAGCCTGTCCAGCATTTT	CASSKGSRKPVQHF
TRBJ2-1	TRBD2	few	TRBV24-1	TGTGCCACCAGTGATCGGACTAGCGGGAGCGGCTACAATGAGCAGTTCTTC	CATSDRTSGSGYNEQFF
TRBJ2-7	NA	many	TRBV5-1	TGCGCCAGCAGCTCCCTACGGGGGCAAAACGAGCAGTACTTC	CASSSLRGQNEQYF
TRBJ2-5	NA	once	TRBV7-9	TGTGCCAGCAGCCCCCGCGGGACTTCCCAACAACGCTTCCAAGAGACCCAGTACTTC	CASSPRGTSQQRFQETQYF
TRBJ2-7	NA	NA	TRBV27	TGTGCCAGCAGTCGATCGGGGGGCGGCTACGAGCAGTACTTC	CASSRSGGGYEQYF
TRBJ1-6	TRBD1	NA	TRBV10-3	TGTGCCATCAGGAGCTCAGGGGGTAATTCACCCCTCCACTTT	CAIRSSGGNSPLHF
TRBJ1-1	NA	NA	TRBV2	TGTGCCAGCAGTGAAACTCTGGGAGCTTTCTTT	CASSETLGAFF
TRBJ2-7	NA	NA	TRBV20-1	TGCAGTGTCGGGAGCGCCTACGAGCAGTACTTC	CSVGSAYEQYF
TRBJ2-5	NA	few	TRBV15	TGTGCCACCAGCAGAGTATCAGGCCTGGGGGCAGAGACCCAGTACTTC	CATSRVSGLGAETQYF
TRBJ2-7	NA	NA	TRBV5-6	TGTGCCAGCAGAGCCGCAGGGGCCTACTACGAGCAGTACTTC	CASRAAGAYYEQYF
TRBJ2-1	TRBD2	few	TRBV20-1	TGCAGTGCCGTGGGACTAGATCTGGCGAATGAGCAGTTCTTC	CSAVGLDLANEQFF
TRBJ2-7	NA	few	TRBV24-1	TGTGCCACCAGTGATTCTACTGGCGGGCATTACGAGCAGTACTTC	CATSDSTGGHYEQYF
TRBJ2-5	NA	NA	TRBV27	TGTGCCAGCAGTGTGTCTACTGGGGCAAGGAGGCGAGAGACCCAGTACTTC	CASSVSTGARRRETQYF
TRBJ2-5	NA	NA	TRBV12-3/TRBV12-4	TGTGCCAGCAGTTTAATGGATATCGCGGACTCCTGGGAGACCCAGTACTTC	CASSLMDIADSWETQYF
TRBJ1-4	TRBD1	once	TRBV28	TGTGCCAGCAGTTCCCCCAGACAGGGGGCCAAGGCAACTAATGAAAAACTGTTTTTT	CASSSPRQGAKATNEKLFF
TRBJ2-7	TRBD1	NA	TRBV29-1	TGCAGCGGGGTAACCCAGGGGGCTCTGTACGAGCAGTACTTC	CSGVTQGALYEQYF
TRBJ2-5	TRBD1	many	TRBV6-5	TGTGCCAGCAGTTACTCATCCGACAGGGGACAAGAGACCCAGTACTTC	CASSYSSDRGQETQYF
TRBJ2-5	TRBD2	NA	TRBV3-1	TGTGCCAGCAGCCAGGGGGGACTAGCGGTTTACCAAGAGACCCAGTACTTC	CASSQGGLAVYQETQYF
TRBJ1-1	TRBD1	once	TRBV12-3/TRBV12-4	TGTGCCAGCAGTCCGGGGGACAGGAGCTCGAACACTGAAGCTTTCTTT	CASSPGDRSSNTEAFF
TRBJ2-4	TRBD2	few	TRBV7-9	TGTGCCAGCAGCCTAATAGCGGGAGTGGCCAAAAACATTCAGTACTTC	CASSLIAGVAKNIQYF
TRBJ2-7	TRBD2	NA	TRBV3-1	TGTGCCAGCAGCCCCGGCTGGGGGGGCTACGAGCAGTACTTC	CASSPGWGGYEQYF
TRBJ2-3	NA	few	TRBV20-1	TGCAGTGCTAGGGTGCAGGGACGGTCCCTCACAGATACGCAGTATTTT	CSARVQGRSLTDTQYF
TRBJ2-3	TRBD1	few	TRBV7-9	TGTGCCAGCAGCTTCTTACAGGGGGGCACAGATACGCAGTATTTT	CASSFLQGGTDTQYF
TRBJ2-7	TRBD1	NA	TRBV15	TGTGCCACCAGTCGAGGACAGGGCAAAACCTACGAGCAGTACTTC	CATSRGQGKTYEQYF
TRBJ2-7	TRBD2	few	TRBV20-1	TGCAGTGCCCAAAGGGCGGCGGGGGGGTACGAGCAGTACTTC	CSAQRAAGGYEQYF
TRBJ2-5	NA	many	TRBV6-5	TGTGCCAGCAGTCAGGCCGGGGAGACCCAGTACTTC	CASSQAGETQYF
TRBJ2-7	TRBD1	NA	TRBV5-1	TGCGCCAGCGGACCGGGACAGGGGGCCTACGAGCAGTACTTC	CASGPGQGAYEQYF
TRBJ2-5	NA	many	TRBV7-2	TGTGCCAGCAGCTTAGCGAGGGGGATGGAGACCCAGTACTTC	CASSLARGMETQYF
TRBJ2-2	NA	once	TRBV29-1	TGCAGCGTTGTAAGGGGGACCGGGGAGCTGTTTTTT	CSVVRGTGELFF
TRBJ2-1	NA	few	TRBV7-9	TGTGCCAGCAGCTTAAGTGAGACCACCTACAATGAGCAGTTCTTC	CASSLSETTYNEQFF
TRBJ2-1	NA	NA	TRBV27	TGTGCCAGCGGGGAGGCGGGCAGCTCCTACAATGAGCAGTTCTTC	CASGEAGSSYNEQFF
TRBJ2-5	TRBD2	NA	TRBV6-5	TGTGCCAGCAGTTGGGATAGACTAGCGGGTGAGCAGTACTTC	CASSWDRLAGEQYF
TRBJ1-6	NA	few	TRBV20-1	TGCAGTGCTAGAGAGGTACAGGGCGCTAATTCACCCCTCCACTTT	CSAREVQGANSPLHF